These T cell receptor beta chains were read from a single sample in a study of T cells in Graves' hyperthyroidism and ophthalmopathy. MiXCR was run by TCRdb on the multiplex PCR reads, yielding one entry per CDR3 protein. The sample carries around 380,000 distinct CDR3 sequences, 13% recorded once. Specimen: blood. All receptors derive from a man aged 25 to 40 with Graves' hyperthyroidism that later progressed to Graves' ophthalmopathy. Both conserved end residues are trimmed from each CDR3.

v_call	cdr3_aa
TRBV6-1	ASNWGVDEQY
TRBV6-1	ASTLERGLEQY
TRBV27	ASSYTTNTGELF
TRBV5-1	ASSSSGSTTEAF
TRBV11-2	ASSGEGGTQY
TRBV29-1	SVGGTEGSPLH
TRBV5-1	ASSPRAGGPSYEQY
TRBV6-1	ASRATEAYEQY
TRBV28	ASNLAWRARAVEQY
TRBV2	ASRGLVAGGLNEQF
TRBV6-1	ASSVGGTGVTYEQY
TRBV6-1	ASNPAGATNEKLF
TRBV2	ASSEGGRLGGYT
TRBV28	ASSLRQGPHNEQF
TRBV7-2	ASRPGQGRYMGNQPQH
TRBV12-5	ASGLVLGTSGDYNEQF
TRBV5-1	ASSFARANTGELF
TRBV12-3/TRBV12-4	ARSGQNSPLH
TRBV30	AWSLGGGAEAF
TRBV28	ASTRGESSGANVLT
TRBV28	ASSALDTSGNTIY
TRBV2	ASNRGPSTDTQY
TRBV5-6	ASSFGGPMRELF
TRBV12-5	ASGLGGVAGGNEQF
TRBV4-1	ASSQDPQAGYYEQY
TRBV12-5	ASGPLTGPSYEQY